Listed here are 21 T cell receptor beta chains from one sample, sequenced in a study of Ad26.COV2.S vaccination and SARS-CoV-2 variants. TCRdb's copy holds only in-frame clones and misses some; the assay was immunoSEQ multiplex PCR. The sample contains more than 350,000 clones, roughly 90% of which appear only once. Treatment defined: 19 received Ad26.COV2.S at low or high dose, single or two shots; roughly five received placebo; per-sample allocation not given. The study sampled participants on day 63 after the first vaccine or placebo injection. The sequences come from peripheral blood, collected in a trial of Ad26.COV2.S vaccine versus placebo. The source is a person aged 18-65 years who received the Ad26.COV2.S COVID-19 vaccine or a placebo.

The chain uses TRBV27 and TRBJ1-2, with D possibly being TRBD1 (5 bases). This CDR3 region has 15 residues. CDR1 is MNHEY, CDR2 SMNVEV, per germline (reference sequence). Trimming left V 6 bases short and J 4 bases short, with 18 bases between. The CDR3 here is CASSLGGGRGYGYTF. CDR3 in DNA: TGTGCCAGCAGCTTGGGGGGAGGCCGGGGCTATGGCTACACCTTC.

The rearrangement uses TRBV4-1 and TRBJ1-6; no clear D. The ends were cut back, 4 bases at V and 0 bases at J, with 7 bases in the middle. Germline CDR1 MGHRA, CDR2 YSYEKL. The CDR3 loop spans 15 amino acids. Written as DNA, the CDR3 is TGCGCCAGCAGCCCCCGGATCTCCTATAATTCACCCCTCCACTTT. Translated, it gives CASSPRISYNSPLHF.

This clone was picked up one time. The rearrangement uses TRBV15 and TRBJ2-3, with 10 bases fitting TRBD2. V was clipped by 5 bases and J by 4 bases; unmatched bases: 6. The CDR3 has 15 amino acids. Germline V gene data show CDR1 as LNHNV and CDR2 as YYDKDF (reference sequence). CDR3 DNA: TGTGCCACCAGCCTAGCGGGAGTACGGTCAGATACGCAGTATTTT. It specifies CATSLAGVRSDTQYF.

The genes are TRBV5-8 and TRBJ2-3; D not certain. This CDR3 is built from 14 residues. Germline V CDR1 and CDR2: SGHTS, YDEGEE. The V end lost 1 base, the J end lost 11 bases, and 17 bases lay between the germline ends. CDR3 nucleotide sequence: TGTGCCAGCAGCTTGTATCTTCGCGCTGGCATGCAGTATTTT. Translation gives CASSLYLRAGMQYF.

The table lists this clone with a count of one. V is TRBV5-1 and J is TRBJ1-6; 10 positions match TRBD1. Losses at the gene ends were 1 base for V and 9 bases for J; bases not matched to a gene: 10. This CDR3 is 17 amino acids long. The germline gives CDR1 SGHRS, CDR2 YFSETQ. The CDR3 DNA sequence: TGCGCCAGCAGCTTGAACCGGGACAGGGGAACAGGTTCACCCCTCCACTTT. It yields the protein CASSLNRDRGTGSPLHF. Filled out from reference TRBV5-1 and TRBJ1-6, the complete variable domain reads KAGVTQTPRYLIKTRGQQVTLSCSPISGHRSVSWYQQTPGQGLQFLFEYFSETQRNKGNFPGRFSGRQFSNSRSEMNVSTLELGDSALYLCASSLNRDRGTGSPLHFGNGTRLTVT.

This sequence joins TRBV15 and TRBJ1-5; D remains unclear. The CDR3 runs to 13 residues. Trimming left V 0 bases short and J 11 bases short, with 11 bases between. Germline V gene lookup returns CDR1 LNHNV and CDR2 YYDKDF (reference sequence). CDR3 amino acids: CATSRDGGGAQHF. The DNA of the CDR3 is TGTGCCACCAGCAGAGATGGTGGCGGAGCCCAGCATTTT.

The V gene is TRBV4-2, the J gene TRBJ2-7, with D possibly being TRBD2 (6 bases). Germline values: CDR1 LGHNA, CDR2 YNFKEQ. The length of the CDR3 is 13 residues. The V and J ends lost 4 bases and 6 bases respectively, with 13 bases between them. The CDR3 spells CASSPRETSEQYF. DNA for the CDR3: TGTGCCAGCAGCCCCAGGGAGACTAGCGAGCAGTACTTC.

This clone has only one observation. DNA for the CDR3: TGTGCCAGCAAAGTGACTAGCGGGAGCTTTGAGACCCAGTACTTC. Encoded protein: CASKVTSGSFETQYF. The gene calls are TRBV6-5 and TRBJ2-5, with 12 bases lining up with TRBD2. The CDR3 is 15 residues long. Germline CDR1 is MNHEY and CDR2 is SVGAGI. V gave up 7 bases and J gave up 5 bases; unmatched junction bases: 8.

The chain joins TRBV19 to TRBJ1-5; the D is unclear. The CDR3 length is 15 residues. V lost 9 bases to trimming and J lost 1 base, with 16 bases between them. Germline V gene data show CDR1 as LNHDA and CDR2 as SQIVND (reference sequence). CDR3 in DNA: TGTGCCAGCGATAAACCCCTCAGGAGCAATCAGCCCCAGCATTTT. Encoded protein: CASDKPLRSNQPQHF.

CDR3 amino acids: CASSSTSGRAYNEQFF. Here the CDR3 DNA reads TGTGCCAGCAGCTCTACTAGCGGGAGGGCCTACAATGAGCAGTTCTTC. This chain uses TRBV14 with TRBJ2-1, with 13 positions matching TRBD2. Trimming removed 5 bases from V and 2 bases from J; junction bases left unmatched: 3. This CDR3 is 16 amino acids long. Germline-derived CDR1 and CDR2 are SGHDN and FVKESK.

The gene calls are TRBV18 and TRBJ1-3; D ambiguous. Germline V gene sequence: CDR1 KGHSH, CDR2 LQKENI. V was clipped by 0 bases and J by 0 bases, with 12 bases between them. The CDR3 length is 17 residues. The DNA of the CDR3 is TGTGCCAGCTCACCACCGTGGTCAGCATCCTCTGGAAACACCATATATTTT. Translated: CASSPPWSASSGNTIYF.

The gene calls are TRBV4-1 and TRBJ2-3, with 8 nucleotides matching TRBD2. Germline assignment: CDR1 MGHRA and CDR2 YSYEKL. This CDR3 region has 16 residues. V lost 2 bases, J lost 7 bases, and 11 bases stayed unmatched. CDR3 nucleotides: TGCGCCAGCAGCCAAAGAGCGGGAGACACCCCTTATACGCAGTATTTT. Encoded protein: CASSQRAGDTPYTQYF.

Concerning this clone: A read error may account for a junction end that differs from germline. The genes are TRBV7-3 and TRBJ2-3; D unclear. The CDR3 has 13 residues. The germline CDR1 and CDR2 sequences are SGHTA and FQGTGA. CDR3 amino acids: CASSLGRGDTQYF. The CDR3 DNA sequence: TGCGCCAGCAGCTTAGGACGCGGTGATACGCAGTATTTT.

This CDR3 is CASSYSNRQGTLHF. The CDR3 region has the DNA TGTGCCAGCAGTTACTCGAACCGGCAGGGGACCCTCCACTTT. The rearrangement links TRBV6-2 or TRBV6-3 to TRBJ1-6, with D perhaps matching TRBD1 (6 bases). The germline CDR1 and CDR2 sequences are MNHEY and SVGEGT. The CDR3 extends over 14 amino acids. The V end was cut by 0 bases, the J end by 14 bases, with 14 bases between.

This sequence joins TRBV7-2 and TRBJ2-3; 12 positions agree with TRBD2. V was clipped by 6 bases and J by 3 bases; unmatched bases: 4. CDR1 is SGHTA and CDR2 is FQGNSA in the germline V gene. The CDR3 extends over 15 amino acids. The CDR3 spells CASRTSGRATDTQYF. In DNA form, the CDR3 reads TGTGCCAGCAGGACTAGCGGGAGAGCGACAGATACGCAGTATTTT.

The genes are TRBV19 and TRBJ2-1; no definite D call. Germline loops: CDR1 LNHDA, CDR2 SQIVND (reference sequence). Trimming left V 1 base short and J 8 bases short, with 12 bases between. The CDR3 contains 14 residues. The CDR3 sequence is CASSIVGRSYEQFF. The CDR3 DNA follows: TGTGCCAGTAGTATAGTTGGCCGAAGTTATGAGCAGTTCTTC.

This chain joins TRBV19 and TRBJ2-5; 8 bases fit TRBD1. V trimming: 1 base; J trimming: 4 bases; junction bases outside the gene matches: 11. Germline-derived CDR1 and CDR2 are LNHDA and SQIVND (reference sequence). The CDR3 is 17 amino acids. CDR3 protein: CASSIGGGRGLGETQYF. The CDR3 region has the DNA TGTGCCAGTAGTATAGGAGGTGGCAGGGGGCTTGGAGAGACCCAGTACTTC.

The count of this clone is one. The chain uses TRBV6-2 or TRBV6-3 and TRBJ2-7, with TRBD2 matching over 13 bases. The length of the CDR3 is 20 residues. V lost 6 bases and J lost 7; bases outside the gene matches: 24. The germline V gene has CDR1 MNHEY and CDR2 SVGEGT. The CDR3 DNA follows: TGTGCCAGCAGCGCCTCATTTCTGGCTCCGGGACTAGCGGGGAAAAAGGAGCAGTACTTC. The encoded protein is CASSASFLAPGLAGKKEQYF.

As DNA, the CDR3 is TGTGCCTGGAGTGTGTTTGTTAACACCGGGGAGCTGTTTTTT. Translation: CAWSVFVNTGELFF. The rearrangement links TRBV30 to TRBJ2-2; D is unresolved. V was trimmed by 0 bases and J by 2 bases, leaving 7 bases between them. CDR3 length equals 14 residues. The germline V gene has CDR1 GTSNPN and CDR2 SVGIG (reference sequence).

The chain's CDR3 is CASSTLGGARQPQHF. The CDR3 bases are TGTGCCAGCAGTACATTGGGGGGGGCTCGGCAGCCCCAGCATTTT. The chain uses TRBV28 and TRBJ1-5, with D possibly matching TRBD1 (6 bases). The CDR3 is made up of 15 amino acids. Germline lookup yields CDR1 MDHEN and CDR2 SYDVKM. V gave up 5 bases and J gave up 7 bases, with 18 bases separating them.

Here the CDR3 reads CASSQEQLNTEAFF. The CDR3 coding sequence is TGCGCCAGCAGCCAAGAACAGTTGAACACTGAAGCTTTCTTT. This chain uses TRBV4-3 with TRBJ1-1; no firm D call. The CDR3 has 14 amino acids. Germline values: CDR1 LGHNA, CDR2 YSLEER. V was clipped by 0 bases and J by 0 bases, with 5 bases between them.